The next 15 T cell receptor beta chains were all read from a single sample in a study of T cells after yellow fever vaccination. TCRdb reprocessed the 5' RACE reads with MiXCR, giving one entry per CDR3 protein. The table records 150,000 to 200,000 distinct CDR3 sequences, about a tenth of them present only once. The specimen was CD8+ T cells sorted from PBMCs, collected 45 days after the yellow fever booster vaccination. The receptors were gathered from a man younger than 35 who received the YFV17D yellow fever vaccine.

In its sample, this clonotype was seen many times. The J gene is TRBJ2-5, the V gene TRBV7-6; maybe TRBD1 (7 bases). V lost 6 bases, J lost 2 bases, and 25 bases lay in between. CDR1 and CDR2 from the germline V gene are SGHVS and FNYEAQ. CDR3 length: 18 amino acids. The CDR3 here is CASRGQVESFGGQETQYF. The CDR3 DNA follows: TGTGCCAGCAGAGGACAGGTGGAGTCCTTCGGGGGTCAAGAGACCCAGTACTTC.

This clonotype was counted ten times or more. The V gene is TRBV7-9, the J gene TRBJ1-5; 8 positions agree with TRBD1. V lost 3 bases, J lost 2 bases, and 3 bases stayed unmatched. CDR1 SEHNR and CDR2 FQNEAQ come from the germline V gene (reference sequence). The CDR3 runs to 15 residues. The DNA of the CDR3 is TGTGCCAGCAGCTTTGGACAGGGCCGCAATCAGCCCCAGCATTTT. As protein: CASSFGQGRNQPQHF.

V is TRBV24-1 and J is TRBJ2-5; D is ambiguous. The CDR3 is made up of 19 amino acids. Trimming cost V 5 bases and J 2 bases, with 26 bases left between them. Germline-derived CDR1 and CDR2 are KGHDR and SFDVKD. CDR3 coding DNA: TGTGCCACCAGTGGTGCTGATCCGACGGGCAGCCACGTTCAAGAGACCCAGTACTTC. It yields the protein CATSGADPTGSHVQETQYF.

The table lists this clonotype with many counts. The rearrangement links TRBV12-3 or TRBV12-4 to TRBJ2-3, with D maybe TRBD1 (6 bases). Between the trimmed V and J ends, which lost 3 bases and 2 bases, there was a span of 12 bases. This CDR3 region has 15 residues. CDR3: CASSLRGTHTDTQYF. The DNA of the CDR3 is TGTGCCAGCAGTTTGAGGGGGACCCACACAGATACGCAGTATTTT.

The gene calls are TRBV29-1 and TRBJ2-2, with TRBD1 matching 10 bases. The CDR3 covers 14 residues. Germline V gene lookup returns CDR1 SQVTM and CDR2 ANQGSEA. Trimming at V came to 3 bases and at J to 6 bases, leaving 4 bases not matched to a gene. For the CDR3, the DNA is TGCAGCGTTGATCCTGGACAGGGGGCCGGGGAGCTGTTTTTT. Amino acids: CSVDPGQGAGELFF.

The gene calls are TRBV5-6 and TRBJ2-7, with 7 bases identical to TRBD1. The CDR3 covers 15 residues. V trimming: 4 bases; J trimming: 5 bases; junction bases outside the gene matches: 12. Per germline, CDR1 SGHDT and CDR2 YYEEEE. CDR3 DNA: TGTGCCAGCAGCCCGGACCGGGGACAGCCCCACGAGCAGTACTTC. Translating gives CASSPDRGQPHEQYF.

A few counts support this clonotype. The V and J genes are TRBV7-6 and TRBJ2-7, with 12 nucleotides matching TRBD2. The V gene's germline CDR1 is SGHVS and CDR2 FNYEAQ. V lost 2 bases and J lost 4; bases outside the gene matches: 3. CDR3 length equals 15 residues. This chain's CDR3 is CASSLLLAGGYEQYF. In nucleotides, the CDR3 is TGTGCCAGCAGCTTACTACTAGCGGGGGGATACGAGCAGTACTTC.

This clonotype was found a few times. The rearrangement joins TRBV9 to TRBJ2-1; 10 bases match TRBD2. Germline CDR1 SGDLS, CDR2 YYNGEE. V shed 3 bases, J shed 0 bases, and the junction held 3 bases outside the gene matches. The CDR3 extends over 16 amino acids. The DNA for the CDR3 is TGTGCCAGCAGCGGACTAGCGGGTCGCTCCTACAATGAGCAGTTCTTC. It is translated as CASSGLAGRSYNEQFF.

The rearrangement uses TRBV12-3 or TRBV12-4 and TRBJ2-5, with TRBD1 matching over 8 bases. The CDR3 length is 14 residues. The V segment lost 2 bases and the J segment 1 base; nucleotides outside the gene matches: 0. CDR3 DNA sequence: TGTGCCAGCAGTTTACAGGGGGCCCAAGAGACCCAGTACTTC. Translating it yields CASSLQGAQETQYF.

This clonotype showed up many times. This sequence joins TRBV7-2 and TRBJ2-5, with D possibly TRBD1 on 5 matching bases. V shed 2 bases and J shed 7 bases, with 20 bases lying between them. The CDR3 totals 16 residues. Germline CDR1 is SGHTA and CDR2 is FQGNSA. The CDR3 sequence: CASSLTRQWSIMTQYF. The CDR3 nucleotides read TGTGCCAGCAGCTTAACAAGACAGTGGTCGATAATGACCCAGTACTTC.

The chain combines TRBV5-1 with TRBJ2-3, with 13 bases that match TRBD2. CDR1 and CDR2 from the germline V gene are SGHRS and YFSETQ. There are 16 residues in the CDR3. After removal of 0 bases from V and 4 bases from J, the junction contained 2 bases not matched to a gene. The CDR3 here is CASSLGLAGGPDTQYF. The DNA of the CDR3 is TGCGCCAGCAGCTTGGGACTAGCGGGGGGCCCAGATACGCAGTATTTT.

The rearrangement joins TRBV20-1 to TRBJ1-2; 7 bases map to TRBD1. The CDR3 loop spans 13 amino acids. Germline V gene data show CDR1 as DFQATT and CDR2 as SNEGSKA (reference sequence). The junction had 3 bases not matched to a gene; V was cut back by 2 bases and J by 3 bases. The DNA of the CDR3 is TGCAGTGCTAGATCCAGGGGGGACTATGGCTACACCTTC. Translated: CSARSRGDYGYTF.

The chain couples TRBV12-3 or TRBV12-4 to TRBJ2-3; D uncertain. With 8 bases removed from V and 4 bases from J, the gap between germline ends came to 4 bases. The CDR3 consists of 10 residues. DNA for the CDR3: TGTGCCAGCGGGCCAGATACGCAGTATTTT. Translation gives CASGPDTQYF.

This clonotype appeared a few times. An end of the junction differs from the germline gene, which may be a read error. V usage is TRBV7-7 and J usage is TRBJ2-3; D may match TRBD1 or TRBD2 (5 bases each). The CDR3 has 13 residues. Germline assignment: CDR1 SSHAT and CDR2 FNYEAQ (reference sequence). CDR3 sequence reads: CASSQGPTDTQYF. The CDR3 coding sequence is TGTGCTAGCAGTCAGGGACCCACGGATACGCAGTATTTT.

This clonotype was detected only a few times. The chain has TRBV20-1 and TRBJ2-5; TRBD1 matches 9 bases. Looked up from germline, CDR1 is DFQATT and CDR2 is SNEGSKA (reference sequence). This CDR3 region has 17 residues. V shed 3 bases and J 1 base; nucleotides not matched to a gene: 12. CDR3 DNA: TGCAGTGCTAGGGGACGGACAGGGGTAGAGGTCCAAGAGACCCAGTACTTC. It is translated as CSARGRTGVEVQETQYF.